This T cell receptor (beta chain) was captured by sequencing in a study of blood T cells in healthy people across ages. With respect to this clonotype: As yet, its antigen is unknown.

V was cut by 4 bases and J by 4 bases, with 14 bases left in between. The CDR3 spans 15 residues. With a J-beta primer mix and a sample-barcoded 5' primer, a second PCR ran 7 to 11 cycles. Each single sample gave us at least 2.5 million CDR3-containing paired-end reads. TCRdb itself ran the 5' RACE reads through MiXCR, one entry per CDR3 protein. The sample has 660,000 or so distinct CDR3 sequences, 58% seen once. Each sample provided at least 5 micrograms of extracted total RNA. The study's findings and limits: Diversity of TCR beta per million T cells declined in a roughly linear way with age.

Sequenced sample: blood. The chain carries TRBV12-3 or TRBV12-4 and TRBJ2-1; a possible D gene is TRBD2 (6 bases). The receptor comes from a man in his fifties or sixties in good health. The CDR3 sequence: CASSSRRLGYNEQFF. The CDR3 region has the DNA TGTGCCAGCAGTTCCCGGCGACTAGGGTACAATGAGCAGTTCTTC.